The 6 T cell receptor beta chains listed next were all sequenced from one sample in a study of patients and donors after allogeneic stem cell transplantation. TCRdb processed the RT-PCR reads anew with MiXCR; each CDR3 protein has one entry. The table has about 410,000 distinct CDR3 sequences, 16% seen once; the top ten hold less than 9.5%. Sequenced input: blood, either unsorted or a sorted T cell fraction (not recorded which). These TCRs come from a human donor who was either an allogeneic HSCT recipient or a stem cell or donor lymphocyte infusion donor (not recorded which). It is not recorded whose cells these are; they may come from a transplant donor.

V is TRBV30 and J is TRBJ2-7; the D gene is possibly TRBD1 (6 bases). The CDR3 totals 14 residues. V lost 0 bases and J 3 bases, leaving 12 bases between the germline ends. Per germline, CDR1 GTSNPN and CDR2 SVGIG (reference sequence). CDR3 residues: CAWSVQGQGYEQYF. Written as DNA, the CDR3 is TGTGCCTGGAGTGTACAGGGTCAGGGCTACGAGCAGTACTTC.

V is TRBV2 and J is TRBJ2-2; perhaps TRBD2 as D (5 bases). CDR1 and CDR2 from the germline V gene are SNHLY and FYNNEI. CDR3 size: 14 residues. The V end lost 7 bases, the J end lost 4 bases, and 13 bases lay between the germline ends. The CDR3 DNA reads TGTGCCAGCACGCGGAGCGGATCCACCGGGGAGCTGTTTTTT. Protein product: CASTRSGSTGELFF.

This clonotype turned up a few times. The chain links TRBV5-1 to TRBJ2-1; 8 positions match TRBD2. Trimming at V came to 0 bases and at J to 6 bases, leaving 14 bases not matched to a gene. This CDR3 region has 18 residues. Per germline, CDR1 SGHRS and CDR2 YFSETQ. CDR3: CASSLGFGGAGAPNEQFF. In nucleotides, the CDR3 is TGCGCCAGCAGCTTGGGCTTCGGGGGAGCGGGAGCCCCCAATGAGCAGTTCTTC.

CDR3 loop: CSVRLSYEQYF. The DNA for the CDR3 is TGCAGCGTTAGGCTCTCCTACGAGCAGTACTTC. This sequence joins TRBV29-1 and TRBJ2-7; unclear D gene. The germline V gene has CDR1 SQVTM and CDR2 ANQGSEA. The CDR3 has 11 amino acids. Trimming pared 5 bases from V and 0 bases from J, leaving 5 bases between.

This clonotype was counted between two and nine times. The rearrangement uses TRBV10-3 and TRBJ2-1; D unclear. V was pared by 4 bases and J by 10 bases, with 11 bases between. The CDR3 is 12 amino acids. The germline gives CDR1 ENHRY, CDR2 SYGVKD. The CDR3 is CAISVREREQFF. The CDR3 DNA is TGTGCCATCAGTGTTAGGGAACGGGAGCAGTTCTTC.

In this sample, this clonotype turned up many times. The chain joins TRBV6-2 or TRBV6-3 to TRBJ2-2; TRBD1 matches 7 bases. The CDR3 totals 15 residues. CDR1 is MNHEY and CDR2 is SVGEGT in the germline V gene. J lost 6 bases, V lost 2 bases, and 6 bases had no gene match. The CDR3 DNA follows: TGTGCCAGCAGTTACGACAGGGTTATCGCCGGGGAGCTGTTTTTT. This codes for CASSYDRVIAGELFF.